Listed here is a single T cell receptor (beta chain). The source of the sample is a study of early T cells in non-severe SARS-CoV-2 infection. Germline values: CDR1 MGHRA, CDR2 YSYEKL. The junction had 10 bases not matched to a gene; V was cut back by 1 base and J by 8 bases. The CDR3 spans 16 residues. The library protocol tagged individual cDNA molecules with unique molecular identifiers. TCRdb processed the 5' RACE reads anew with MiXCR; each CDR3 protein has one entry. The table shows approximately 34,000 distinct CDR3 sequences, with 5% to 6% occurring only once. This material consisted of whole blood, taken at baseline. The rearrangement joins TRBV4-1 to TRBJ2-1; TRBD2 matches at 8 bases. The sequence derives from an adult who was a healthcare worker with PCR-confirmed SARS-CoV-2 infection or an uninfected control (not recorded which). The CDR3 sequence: CASSQGRTSWGHEQFF. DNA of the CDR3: TGCGCCAGCAGCCAAGGGAGGACTAGCTGGGGACATGAGCAGTTCTTC.